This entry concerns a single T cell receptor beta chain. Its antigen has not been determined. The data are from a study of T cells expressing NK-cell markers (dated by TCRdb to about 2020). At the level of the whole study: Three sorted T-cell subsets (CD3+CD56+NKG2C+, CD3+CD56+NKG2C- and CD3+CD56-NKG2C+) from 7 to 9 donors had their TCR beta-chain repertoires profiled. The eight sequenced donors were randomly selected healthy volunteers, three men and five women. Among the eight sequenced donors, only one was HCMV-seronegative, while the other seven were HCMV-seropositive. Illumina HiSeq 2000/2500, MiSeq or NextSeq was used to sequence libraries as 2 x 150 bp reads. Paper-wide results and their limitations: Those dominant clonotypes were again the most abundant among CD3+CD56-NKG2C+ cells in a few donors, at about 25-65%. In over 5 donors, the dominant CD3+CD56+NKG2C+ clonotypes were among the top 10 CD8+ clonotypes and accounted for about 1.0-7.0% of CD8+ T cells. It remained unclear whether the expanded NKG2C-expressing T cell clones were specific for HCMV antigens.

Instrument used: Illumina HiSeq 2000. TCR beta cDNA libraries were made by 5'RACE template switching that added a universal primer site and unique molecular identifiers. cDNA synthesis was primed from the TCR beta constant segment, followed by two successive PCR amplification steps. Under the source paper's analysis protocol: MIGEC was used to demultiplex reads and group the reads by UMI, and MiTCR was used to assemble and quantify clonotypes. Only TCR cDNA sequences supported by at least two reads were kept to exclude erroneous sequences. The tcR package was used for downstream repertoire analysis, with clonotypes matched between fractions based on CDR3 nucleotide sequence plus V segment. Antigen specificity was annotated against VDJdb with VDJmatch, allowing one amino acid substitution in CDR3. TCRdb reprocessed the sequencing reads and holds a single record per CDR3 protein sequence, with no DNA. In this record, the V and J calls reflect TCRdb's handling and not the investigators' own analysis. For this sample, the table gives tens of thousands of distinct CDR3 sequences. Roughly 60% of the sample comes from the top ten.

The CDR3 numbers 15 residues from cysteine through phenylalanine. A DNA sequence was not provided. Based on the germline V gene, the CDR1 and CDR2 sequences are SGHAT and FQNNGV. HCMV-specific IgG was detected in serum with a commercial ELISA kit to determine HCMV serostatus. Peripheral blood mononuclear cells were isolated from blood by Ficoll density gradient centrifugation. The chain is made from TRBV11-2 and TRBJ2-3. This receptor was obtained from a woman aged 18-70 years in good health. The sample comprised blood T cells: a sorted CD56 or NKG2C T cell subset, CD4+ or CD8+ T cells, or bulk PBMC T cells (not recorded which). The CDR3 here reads CASSLGVGHTDTQYF.